These 22 T cell receptor beta chains originate from one sample sequenced in a study of cytomegalovirus exposure and HLA in healthy donors. Both 60 Vbeta primers and 13 Jbeta primers went into the PCR. The repertoire was sequenced with immunoSEQ multiplex PCR; TCRdb's copy has only in-frame clones and lacks some. Of roughly 120,000 clones listed, more than 80% are singletons. Material for sequencing was PBMCs. These receptors were obtained from a male donor in good health and CMV-seronegative.

This chain links TRBV5-1 with TRBJ1-2; 7 bases fit TRBD1. J was trimmed by 3 bases and V by 0 bases; bases with no gene match: 2. Germline values: CDR1 SGHRS, CDR2 YFSETQ. The CDR3 totals 14 residues. The CDR3 DNA reads as TGCGCCAGCAGCTTGGGACAGGGATACTATGGCTACACCTTC. Its translation: CASSLGQGYYGYTF.

The chain is built from TRBV7-9 and TRBJ2-3; the match to TRBD2 covers 9 bases. Germline V gene sequence: CDR1 SEHNR, CDR2 FQNEAQ (reference sequence). The CDR3 totals 16 residues. V gave up 1 base and J gave up 4 bases; unmatched junction bases: 6. The CDR3 is CASSLELRGGADTQYF. The CDR3, as DNA: TGTGCCAGCAGCTTAGAGTTGCGGGGGGGCGCAGATACGCAGTATTTT.

A remark on this clone: Relative to the germline gene, one junction end is altered; a read error may explain this. The V gene is TRBV7-9, the J gene TRBJ1-4; the D gene is possibly TRBD1 (6 bases). CDR3 size: 16 residues. CDR1 SEHNR and CDR2 FQNEAQ come from the germline V gene (reference sequence). CDR3 loop: CSSSLAQGNVYEKLFF. The CDR3 DNA reads TGTTCCAGCAGCTTAGCCCAGGGGAACGTTTATGAAAAACTGTTTTTT. The full variable domain, with the rest looked up from reference TRBV7-9 and TRBJ1-4, is DTGVSQNPRHKITKRGQNVTFRCDPISEHNRLYWYRQTLGQGPEFLTYFQNEAQLEKSRLLSDRFSAERPKGSFSTLEIQRTEQGDSAMYLCSSSLAQGNVYEKLFFGSGTQLSVL.

The V and J genes are TRBV5-1 and TRBJ1-4, with a tentative D call TRBD1 (6 bases). V lost 3 bases and J 7 bases, leaving 13 bases between the germline ends. Germline-derived CDR1 and CDR2 are SGHRS and YFSETQ. The CDR3 is made up of 14 amino acids. CDR3 nucleotide sequence: TGCGCCAGCAGCTCTACAGGGATAAGTGAAAAACTGTTTTTT. Translation gives CASSSTGISEKLFF.

This clone was seen a few times. This chain uses TRBV19 with TRBJ1-2, with no clear D. The V gene lost 3 bases and the J gene lost 4 bases, with 15 bases spanning the gap. The germline V gene encodes CDR1 LNHDA and CDR2 SQIVND (reference sequence). The CDR3 is 15 residues long. The CDR3 nucleotides are TGTGCCAGTAGTATGCTAAAGGGCGGGAGCTATGGCTACACCTTC. Residues: CASSMLKGGSYGYTF.

This clone showed up just once. This sequence joins TRBV2 and TRBJ2-7; 8 nucleotides align to TRBD1. After removal of 5 bases from V and 2 bases from J, the junction contained 11 bases not matched to a gene. Per the germline V gene, CDR1 is SNHLY and CDR2 is FYNNEI. The CDR3 runs to 16 residues. The CDR3 DNA is TGTGCCAGCAGTACGGGGCCCGGACAGGGAGCCTACGAGCAGTACTTC. This encodes CASSTGPGQGAYEQYF.

The chain uses TRBV6-1 and TRBJ2-7, with D possibly TRBD2 on 5 matching bases. Germline V gene sequence: CDR1 MNHNS, CDR2 SASEGT. CDR3 length equals 14 residues. V lost 10 bases and J 1 base, leaving 17 bases between the germline ends. The CDR3 protein is CATHRGISSYEQYF. The CDR3 DNA reads as TGTGCCACCCATCGGGGAATTTCGTCCTACGAGCAGTACTTC.

The genes are TRBV19 and TRBJ2-7, with no clear D. Germline V gives CDR1 LNHDA, CDR2 SQIVND (reference sequence). The CDR3 contains 14 residues. V gave up 3 bases and J gave up 2 bases, with 11 bases separating them. DNA of the CDR3: TGTGCCAGTAGTATGGTCGGAGATACCTACGAGCAGTACTTC. This encodes CASSMVGDTYEQYF.

This chain uses TRBV2 with TRBJ2-7; 7 nucleotides align to TRBD1. CDR1 is SNHLY and CDR2 is FYNNEI in the germline V gene. The CDR3 sequence is 12 residues long. The junction had 9 bases not matched to a gene; V was cut back by 10 bases and J by 6 bases. CDR3 in amino acids: CATLGGEREQYF. The DNA for the CDR3 is TGTGCCACGTTAGGGGGCGAACGCGAGCAGTACTTC.

The chain links TRBV6-5 to TRBJ1-1, with TRBD1 as a possible D gene (5 bases). From germline, CDR1 is MNHEY and CDR2 SVGAGI. V was trimmed by 1 base and J by 9 bases, leaving 21 bases between them. The CDR3 sequence is 16 residues long. CDR3 sequence (DNA): TGTGCCAGCAGTTACTTCGGGGGAGGCGAGCGGAGGAAAGCTTTCTTT. This encodes CASSYFGGGERRKAFF.

The chain recombines TRBV11-2 with TRBJ2-7, with a weak D call TRBD1 (5 bases). Between the trimmed V and J ends, which lost 5 bases and 0 bases, there was a span of 11 bases. The CDR3 has 14 amino acids. CDR1 SGHAT and CDR2 FQNNGV come from the germline V gene. The CDR3 DNA reads as TGTGCCAGCAGCCGTTCGACAGTCTCCTACGAGCAGTACTTC. This gives the protein CASSRSTVSYEQYF.

CDR3 loop: CASSPDNRGRWYEQYF. The CDR3 DNA sequence: TGCGCCAGCAGCCCCGATAACAGGGGAAGGTGGTACGAGCAGTACTTC. The chain uses TRBV5-1 and TRBJ2-7; 7 bases are shared with TRBD1. The CDR3 runs to 16 residues. The trim removed 4 bases at V and 4 bases at J, leaving 14 bases unmatched. Germline V lookup: CDR1 SGHRS, CDR2 YFSETQ. Looking up the rest from reference TRBV5-1 and TRBJ2-7 gives the full variable domain: KAGVTQTPRYLIKTRGQQVTLSCSPISGHRSVSWYQQTPGQGLQFLFEYFSETQRNKGNFPGRFSGRQFSNSRSEMNVSTLELGDSALYLCASSPDNRGRWYEQYFGPGTRLTVT.

This clone was found many times. The rearrangement uses TRBV6-1 and TRBJ2-3; TRBD1 agrees at 8 bases. The CDR3 runs 15 residues. J was trimmed by 2 bases and V by 1 base; bases with no gene match: 2. Germline lookup yields CDR1 MNHNS and CDR2 SASEGT. The CDR3 sequence: CASSEGTGHTDTQYF. In DNA form, the CDR3 reads TGTGCCAGCAGTGAAGGGACAGGGCACACAGATACGCAGTATTTT.

The chain is built from TRBV4-3 and TRBJ1-2; no clear D gene. The ends were cut back, 0 bases at V and 3 bases at J, with 11 bases in the middle. The CDR3 totals 15 residues. Germline V gene data show CDR1 as LGHNA and CDR2 as YSLEER. The CDR3 DNA sequence: TGCGCCAGCAGCCAAGATTATGGGCAGTACTATGGCTACACCTTC. It encodes CASSQDYGQYYGYTF.

The V gene is TRBV19, the J gene TRBJ1-1; a weak D match, TRBD1 (5 bases). This CDR3 has 13 amino acids. Deletions cut 3 bases from V and 8 bases from J, with 13 bases between. Germline lookup yields CDR1 LNHDA and CDR2 SQIVND (reference sequence). DNA for the CDR3: TGTGCCAGTAGTATCATCTGGGGGGGAGAAGCTTTCTTT. It encodes CASSIIWGGEAFF.

By share, this clone ranks as medium-sized (0.01 to 0.1%). The genes are TRBV11-2 and TRBJ2-5, with TRBD2 as a possible D gene (6 bases). CDR3 length: 14 residues. V lost 5 bases and J lost 5, with 15 bases in between. CDR1 is SGHAT and CDR2 is FQNNGV in the germline V gene. This chain's CDR3 is CASSRETRWETQYF. The DNA of the CDR3 is TGTGCCAGCAGCCGGGAGACCAGGTGGGAGACCCAGTACTTC.

The gene calls are TRBV5-6 and TRBJ1-6; D is uncertain. The CDR3 totals 15 residues. Trimming took 1 base from V and 5 from J, leaving 10 bases between them. CDR1 is SGHDT, CDR2 YYEEEE, per germline. This CDR3 is CASSLLQSNNSPLHF. The CDR3 coding sequence is TGTGCCAGCAGCTTGCTACAGAGTAATAATTCACCCCTCCACTTT.

The chain is built from TRBV21-1 and TRBJ1-2. TRBV21-1 is shown as a pseudogene. The CDR3 totals 16 residues. CDR3 protein: CASSAKVGDQGYGYTF. The CDR3 coding sequence is TGTGCCAGCAGCGCAAAGGTCGGGGATCAAGGCTATGGCTACACCTTC.

This chain links TRBV28 with TRBJ2-7; D is perhaps TRBD1 (6 bases). With 5 bases removed from V and 2 bases from J, the gap between germline ends came to 16 bases. This CDR3 has 15 amino acids. Germline CDR1 and CDR2: MDHEN and SYDVKM. CDR3 in DNA: TGTGCCAGCAGTCTACCGACAGGTCTCGCCTACGAGCAGTACTTC. Translating gives CASSLPTGLAYEQYF.

This chain uses TRBV30 with TRBJ2-1; tentatively, D is TRBD2 (6 bases). The CDR3 spans 16 residues. V lost 3 bases to trimming and J lost 2 bases, with 17 bases between them. The germline CDR1 and CDR2 sequences are GTSNPN and SVGIG (reference sequence). CDR3 residues: CAWRPRGRDPYNEQFF. In nucleotides, the CDR3 is TGTGCCTGGAGGCCGCGTGGGCGGGATCCCTACAATGAGCAGTTCTTC.

The chain has TRBV15 and TRBJ1-6, with D perhaps TRBD1 (5 bases). This CDR3 is 15 amino acids long. Between the trimmed V and J ends, which lost 3 bases and 9 bases, there was a span of 15 bases. Germline lookup yields CDR1 LNHNV and CDR2 YYDKDF (reference sequence). CDR3 in DNA: TGTGCCACCAGCAGTACCGGGGGATTTGGTTCACCCCTCCACTTT. Translated, it gives CATSSTGGFGSPLHF.

The J gene is TRBJ2-5, the V gene TRBV11-3; D gene uncertain. V lost 3 bases, J lost 7 bases, and 12 bases lay in between. Germline-derived CDR1 and CDR2 are SGHNT and YENEEA. This CDR3 comprises 13 residues. CDR3 DNA sequence: TGTGCCAGCAGCTTGAACGCCGGTGGGACCCAGTACTTC. It yields the protein CASSLNAGGTQYF.